This section outlines one T cell receptor (beta chain) sequence together with its context. A read error may be the cause here, since a much bigger clone is one base away. Per germline, CDR1 DFQATT and CDR2 SNEGSKA (reference sequence). The CDR3 is 12 amino acids. This record comes from a study of T cells in Graves' hyperthyroidism and ophthalmopathy. Study background: Prior to any treatment, at the point of initial diagnosis, peripheral blood was collected.

Amplification of TCR beta CDR3 regions used RNA as the template. With the HTBI primer set, the TCR CDR3 went through a first round of RT-PCR. TCRdb passed the multiplex PCR reads through MiXCR, listing each CDR3 protein once. Seen here are around 520,000 distinct CDR3 sequences, 11% to 15% observed once, and the top ten hold approximately 13%. Sequenced input: blood. The chain is built from TRBV20-1 and TRBJ2-5; D may correspond to TRBD1 or TRBD2 (5 bases each). The clonotype was recovered from a middle-aged woman with Graves' hyperthyroidism. CDR3 amino acids: CSARRGEETRYF. In DNA form, the CDR3 reads TGCAGTGCTAGACGGGGCGAAGAGACCCGGTACTTC.